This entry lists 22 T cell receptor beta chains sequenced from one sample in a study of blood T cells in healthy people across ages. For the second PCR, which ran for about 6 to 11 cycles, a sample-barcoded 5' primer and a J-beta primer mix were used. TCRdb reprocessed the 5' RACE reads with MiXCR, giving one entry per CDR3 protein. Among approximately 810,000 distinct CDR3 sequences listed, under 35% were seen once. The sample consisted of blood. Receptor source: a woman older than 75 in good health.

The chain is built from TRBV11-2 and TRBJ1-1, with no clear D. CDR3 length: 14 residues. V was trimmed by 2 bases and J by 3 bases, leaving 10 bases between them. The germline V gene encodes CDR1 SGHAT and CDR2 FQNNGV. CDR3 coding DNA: TGTGCCAGCAGCTTACAGGTGGAAGACACTGAAGCTTTCTTT. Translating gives CASSLQVEDTEAFF.

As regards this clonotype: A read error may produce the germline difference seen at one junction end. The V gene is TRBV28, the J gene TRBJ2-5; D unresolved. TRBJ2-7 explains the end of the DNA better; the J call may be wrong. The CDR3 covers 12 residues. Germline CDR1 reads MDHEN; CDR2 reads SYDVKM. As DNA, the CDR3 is TGTGTCAGCAGTTTACCAGGCTACGAGCAGTACTTC. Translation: CVSSLPGYEQYF.

The CDR3 DNA sequence: TGCAGTGCTAAAGGGAGACTAGCGGGGACCACCGGGGAGCTGTTTTTT. Translating it yields CSAKGRLAGTTGELFF. The chain carries TRBV20-1 and TRBJ2-2; TRBD2 matches at 11 bases. Germline values: CDR1 DFQATT, CDR2 SNEGSKA (reference sequence). This CDR3 spans 16 amino acids. Trimming took 4 bases from V and 4 from J; bases not matched to a gene: 8.

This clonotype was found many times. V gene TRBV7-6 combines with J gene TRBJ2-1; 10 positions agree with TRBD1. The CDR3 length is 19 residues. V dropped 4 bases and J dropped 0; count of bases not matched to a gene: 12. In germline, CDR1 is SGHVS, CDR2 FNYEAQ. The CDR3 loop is CASSSGQGSSTSSYNEQFF. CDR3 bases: TGTGCCAGCAGCTCGGGACAGGGGTCCTCGACGAGCTCCTACAATGAGCAGTTCTTC.

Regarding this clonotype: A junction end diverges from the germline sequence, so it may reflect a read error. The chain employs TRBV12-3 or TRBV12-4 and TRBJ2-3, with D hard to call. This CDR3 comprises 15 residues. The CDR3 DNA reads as TGTGCCAGCAGTTTGAGAACCCAGAGCGCAGATACGGAGTATTTT. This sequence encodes CASSLRTQSADTEYF.

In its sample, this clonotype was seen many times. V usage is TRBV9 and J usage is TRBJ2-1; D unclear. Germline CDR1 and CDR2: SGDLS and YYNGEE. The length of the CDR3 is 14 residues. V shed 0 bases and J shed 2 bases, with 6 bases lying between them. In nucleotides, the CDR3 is TGTGCCAGCAGCGTAGTGTCGACCTACAATGAGCAGTTCTTC. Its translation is CASSVVSTYNEQFF. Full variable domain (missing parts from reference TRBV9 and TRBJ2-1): DSGVTQTPKHLITATGQRVTLRCSPRSGDLSVYWYQQSLDQGLQFLIQYYNGEERAKGNILERFSAQQFPDLHSELNLSSLELGDSALYFCASSVVSTYNEQFFGPGTRLTVL.

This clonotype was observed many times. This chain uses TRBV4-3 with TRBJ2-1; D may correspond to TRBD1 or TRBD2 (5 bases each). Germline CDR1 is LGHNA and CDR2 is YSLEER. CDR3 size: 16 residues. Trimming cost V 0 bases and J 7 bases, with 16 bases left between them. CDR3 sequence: CASSQDPSWGGNEQFF. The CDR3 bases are TGCGCCAGCAGCCAAGATCCTAGTTGGGGCGGGAATGAGCAGTTCTTC.

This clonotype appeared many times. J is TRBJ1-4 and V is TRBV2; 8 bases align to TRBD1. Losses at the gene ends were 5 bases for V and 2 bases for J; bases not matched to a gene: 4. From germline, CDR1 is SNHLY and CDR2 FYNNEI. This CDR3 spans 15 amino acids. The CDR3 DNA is TGTGCCAGCAGTCGACAGGGGACGACTAATGAAAAACTGTTTTTT. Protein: CASSRQGTTNEKLFF.

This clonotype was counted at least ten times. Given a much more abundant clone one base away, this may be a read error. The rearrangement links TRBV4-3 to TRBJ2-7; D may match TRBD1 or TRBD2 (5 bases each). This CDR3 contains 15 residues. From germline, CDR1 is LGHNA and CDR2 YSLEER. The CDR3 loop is CVSSQDWGSSYEQYF. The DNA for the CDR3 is TGCGTCAGCAGCCAAGATTGGGGGAGCTCCTACGAGCAGTACTTC.

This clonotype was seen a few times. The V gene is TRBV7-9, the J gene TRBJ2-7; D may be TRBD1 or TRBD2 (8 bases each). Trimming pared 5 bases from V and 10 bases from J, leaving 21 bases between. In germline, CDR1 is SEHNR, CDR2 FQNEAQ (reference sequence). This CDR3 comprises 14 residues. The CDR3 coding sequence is TGTGCCAGCAGCGCCCGACAGGGGCGGGAGGCCCAGTACTTC. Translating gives CASSARQGREAQYF.

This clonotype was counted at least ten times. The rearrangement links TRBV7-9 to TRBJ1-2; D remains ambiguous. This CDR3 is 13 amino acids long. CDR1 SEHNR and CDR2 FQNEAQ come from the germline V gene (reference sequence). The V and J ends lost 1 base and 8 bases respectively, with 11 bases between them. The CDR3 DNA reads TGTGCCAGCAGCTTAGATACCGAGCGGGGCTACACCTTC. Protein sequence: CASSLDTERGYTF.

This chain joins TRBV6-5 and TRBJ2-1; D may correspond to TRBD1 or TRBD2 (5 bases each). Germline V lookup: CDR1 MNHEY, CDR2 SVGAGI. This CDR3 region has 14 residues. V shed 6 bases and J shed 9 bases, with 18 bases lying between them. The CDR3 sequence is CASRDTVGGGEQFF. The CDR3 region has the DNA TGTGCCAGCAGGGACACTGTTGGAGGTGGTGAGCAGTTCTTC.

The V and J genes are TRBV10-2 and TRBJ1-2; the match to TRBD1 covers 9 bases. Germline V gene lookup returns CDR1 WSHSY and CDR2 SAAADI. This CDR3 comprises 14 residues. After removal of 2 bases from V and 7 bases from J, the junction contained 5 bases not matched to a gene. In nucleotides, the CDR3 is TGCGCCAGCAGTGAGATAGGGACAGGGTTTGGCTACACCTTC. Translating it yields CASSEIGTGFGYTF.

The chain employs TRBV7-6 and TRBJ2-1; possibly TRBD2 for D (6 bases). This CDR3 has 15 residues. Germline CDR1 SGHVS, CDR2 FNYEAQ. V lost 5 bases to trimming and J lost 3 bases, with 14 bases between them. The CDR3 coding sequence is TGTGCCAGCAGCGTGAGGAGGGGAAACTACAATGAGCAGTTCTTC. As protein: CASSVRRGNYNEQFF.

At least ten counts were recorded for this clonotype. The CDR3 nucleotides are TGTGCCAGCAGTGTGCAGGGACTTTACAATGAGCAGTTCTTC. Translating gives CASSVQGLYNEQFF. The chain links TRBV2 to TRBJ2-1; perhaps TRBD2 as D (6 bases). Germline V CDR1 and CDR2: SNHLY, FYNNEI. The CDR3 extends over 14 amino acids. The V gene lost 4 bases and the J gene lost 4 bases, with 11 bases spanning the gap.

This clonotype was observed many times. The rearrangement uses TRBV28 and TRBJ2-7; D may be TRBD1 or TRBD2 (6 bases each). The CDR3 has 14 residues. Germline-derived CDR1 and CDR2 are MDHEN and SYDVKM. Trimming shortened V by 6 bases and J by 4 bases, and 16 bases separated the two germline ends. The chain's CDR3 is CASSRPTGRYEQYF. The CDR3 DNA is TGTGCCAGCAGCAGACCCACAGGGAGGTACGAGCAGTACTTC.

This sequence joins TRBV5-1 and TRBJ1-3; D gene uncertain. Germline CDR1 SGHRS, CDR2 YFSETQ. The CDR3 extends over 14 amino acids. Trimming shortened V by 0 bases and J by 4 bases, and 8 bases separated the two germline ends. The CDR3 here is CASSLEAPGNTIYF. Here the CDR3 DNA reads TGCGCCAGCAGCTTGGAGGCGCCGGGAAACACCATATATTTT.

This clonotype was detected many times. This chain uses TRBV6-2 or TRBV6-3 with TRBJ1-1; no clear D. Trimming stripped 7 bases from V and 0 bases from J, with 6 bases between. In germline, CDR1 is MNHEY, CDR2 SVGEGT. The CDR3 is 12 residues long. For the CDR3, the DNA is TGTGCCAGCATGGGTCTGAACACTGAAGCTTTCTTT. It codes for CASMGLNTEAFF.

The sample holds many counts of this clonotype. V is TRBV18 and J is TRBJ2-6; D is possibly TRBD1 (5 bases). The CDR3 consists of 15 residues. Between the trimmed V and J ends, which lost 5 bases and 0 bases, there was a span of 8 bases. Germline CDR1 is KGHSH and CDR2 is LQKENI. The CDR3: CASSGATSGANVLTF. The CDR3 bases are TGTGCCAGCTCAGGGGCAACCTCTGGGGCCAACGTCCTGACTTTC.

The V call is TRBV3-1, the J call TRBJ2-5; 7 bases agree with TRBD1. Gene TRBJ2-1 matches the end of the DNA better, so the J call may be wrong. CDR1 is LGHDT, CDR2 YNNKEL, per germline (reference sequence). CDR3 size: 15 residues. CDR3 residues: CASSRPTGNQETQFF. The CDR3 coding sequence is TGTGCCAGCAGCCGACCGACAGGGAATCAAGAGACCCAGTTCTTC.

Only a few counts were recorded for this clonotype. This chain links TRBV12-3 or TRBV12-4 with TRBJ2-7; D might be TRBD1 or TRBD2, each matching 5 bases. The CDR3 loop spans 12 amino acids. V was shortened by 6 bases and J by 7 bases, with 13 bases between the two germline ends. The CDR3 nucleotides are TGTGCCAGCAGATCCGGGGCGGGTGAGCAGTACTTC. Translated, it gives CASRSGAGEQYF.

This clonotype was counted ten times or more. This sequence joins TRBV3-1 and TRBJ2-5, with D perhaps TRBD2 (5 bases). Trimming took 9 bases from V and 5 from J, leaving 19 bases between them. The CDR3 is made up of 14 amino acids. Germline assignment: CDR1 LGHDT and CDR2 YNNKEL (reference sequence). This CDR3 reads CASKLSGVSETQYF. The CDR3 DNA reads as TGTGCCAGTAAGCTATCCGGGGTCTCGGAGACCCAGTACTTC.